This paragraph covers one TCR beta chain sequence. The data were obtained in a study of early stage breast cancer tumors. V shed 7 bases and J 3 bases; nucleotides not matched to a gene: 10. Germline CDR1 is MNHNY and CDR2 is SVGAGI (reference sequence). The CDR3 is made up of 15 amino acids. Libraries were prepared by immunoSEQ multiplex PCR; TCRdb keeps only in-frame clonotypes and omits some of them. The sample contains 60,000 to 80,000 clones, more than 60% of which appear only once. Sequenced: blood. This clonotype was sampled from a person between 60 and 69 years old with breast cancer. The chain uses TRBV6-6 and TRBJ2-7, with TRBD1 matching over 9 bases. Written as DNA, the CDR3 is TGTGCCAGCACCGAACGGGACAGGGCAGACTACGAGCAGTACTTC. This codes for CASTERDRADYEQYF.